This TCR beta chain was obtained from a study of blood T cell repertoires in COVID-19. Whole-study context: The origin of the acute and convalescent COVID-19 samples was the United States, Italy and Spain. Sources were T cells, B-cell-depleted T cells, or PBMCs; the material itself was cDNA or gDNA.

CDR3 size: 15 residues. Trimming cost V 5 bases and J 0 bases; bases outside gene matches: 3. In germline, CDR1 is PRHDT, CDR2 FYEKMQ (reference sequence). Libraries were prepared by immunoSEQ multiplex PCR; TCRdb keeps only in-frame clonotypes and omits some of them. The data hold about 83,000 clones, with around nine tenths observed a single time. The receptor comes from a woman older than 75 with active or convalescent COVID-19. Sequencing was carried out using peripheral blood. The chain combines TRBV13 with TRBJ2-7, with 11 bases identical to TRBD2. The CDR3 DNA is TGTGCCAGCAGCCCGGGACTAGCGGACTCCTACGAGCAGTACTTC. Its translation is CASSPGLADSYEQYF.